What follows is one T cell receptor (beta chain) and its context. No antigen is known for it. No base quality information exists; no much larger clone differs at one position. The germline ends are 7 bases apart after V is trimmed by 1 base and J by 6 bases. Taken from cysteine to phenylalanine, the CDR3 has 12 residues. Just CDR3 DNA is preserved here, 36 bases in frame from base 1. From the germline V gene (reference sequence), CDR1 is MNHEY and CDR2 is SMNVEV. The data stem from a study of shared clonotypes between healthy human individuals (dated by TCRdb to the early 2020s). Study-wide context: A couple of women and three men aged 18 to 49 years were included in the cohort. Per donor, three plates each were used for CD4 naive and CD4 memory, two for CD8 naive, and one for CD8 memory. To estimate repertoire size and how much clonotype sharing occurs between individuals, the study deeply sequenced the blood TCR repertoires of five or six healthy adults. Libraries were prepared and TCR repertoires were sequenced by different laboratories using diverse techniques, in order to increase sequencing depth and limit assay-specific biases. Each donor's leukapheresis produced roughly between roughly 0.94 and 9.5 billion PBMCs.

CD8 naive samples were CD45RO-negative cells positively selected for CCR7, giving a CD45RA+CCR7+ population that excluded TemRA cells. Donors were healthy HIV-negative adults with no recently reported acute infections or vaccinations. Every donor was a Caucasian adult living in Nashville, Tennessee, USA. Blood was obtained by leukapheresis, after which PBMCs were separated by Ficoll-Histopaque density gradient centrifugation and cryopreserved in liquid nitrogen vapor phase. Analytical flow cytometry was used to check the purity and quantity of each magnetically sorted T cell population. From each sorted fraction, genomic DNA was isolated and quantified by UV absorbance on a Nanodrop 2000c. Overall study results and their limits: Across four donors, roughly 5.4% of naive CD4, roughly 3.5% of naive CD8, under 2.5% of memory CD4, and about 0.44% of memory CD8 clonotypes were shared. Based on pairwise subsampling, the degree of clonotype sharing among donors was expected to be affected by sequencing depth. Naive subsets generally had larger estimated clonotype richness than memory subsets did. Because the study included a small number of donors, the genetic and exposure-history diversity represented was limited. Clonotypes shared by all four sorted-subset donors showed higher generation probabilities than non-shared clonotypes. Only blood was sampled, and tissue TCR repertoires likely differ from those in blood. Incomplete sequencing was indicated by rarefaction of sorted-subset datasets, despite the large sequencing depth.

TCR CDR3 regions were amplified from genomic DNA by multiplex PCR using the deep immunoSEQ assay. Genomic DNA extracted from each cell subset was distributed evenly over all wells of several immunoSEQ 96-well plates, and each plate served as one replicate. For sorted subsets, approximately 210 ng genomic DNA, equal to tens of thousands of T cell genomes, was loaded into each replicate PCR. Purified libraries were quantified with a Qubit 3.0 fluorometer, sized on a Bioanalyzer 2100, and re-quantified with the KAPA Library Quantification kit. Every immunoSEQ 96-well plate was sequenced on a separate single-read 150-cycle Illumina NextSeq 550 flow cell. The authors' analysis ran thus. Because only junctional sequences without quality scores were contained in the immunoSEQ output, filtering matching that applied to full-length reads could not be performed. Sequences were annotated with PyIR, a Python wrapper for IgBLAST v1.9, and V/J genes and CDR3 were assigned using IMGT germline references. Reads were removed for weak V/J assignments (E-value above 1e-6), missing CDR3, stop codons, out-of-frame junctions, or ambiguous translated residues. V3J clonotypes were defined as sequences sharing an identical inferred V gene, J gene, and CDR3 amino acid sequence. Percentage overlap between repertoires was computed as shared unique clonotypes divided by the size of the smaller repertoire. RTK rarefaction, the Chao1 estimator, and Recon v2.1 estimates of unobserved clonotypes were used to assess repertoire richness. Generation probabilities were computed with OLGA for all TCRbeta clonotypes obtained by the gDNA method from four donors. This is the immuneACCESS table as TCRdb keeps it, with only in-frame sequences that have V and J called. A part of the clones is gone; compared with another copy, unresolved V genes explain less than half, and the rest is unexplained. That table is the source of V, J and clone size, and D and trimming were worked out from the DNA. The sample table shows fewer than 800,000 clones, and roughly 94% are seen once. Of the sample, approximately 25% falls within the top ten clones.

The sample comprised naive CD8+ T cells sorted from blood. In the paper's terms, the cell subset or site label means: CD45RA+CCR7+. The chain is made from TRBV27 and TRBJ2-7; confidence is insufficient to name the D gene. This receptor was taken from a man aged 25 to 40 in good health. DNA sequence: TGTGCCAGCAGTTTATTCGGCCGCGAGCAGTACTTC. This translates into CASSLFGREQYF.